Below, 32 T cell receptor beta chains from the same sample are listed, as sequenced in a study of shared clonotypes between healthy human individuals. Sequencing was performed with immunoSEQ multiplex PCR; in TCRdb, only in-frame clones are kept and a portion is missing. The table includes approximately 740,000 clones, around 74% detected once. The specimen was memory CD4+ T cells sorted from blood. Subset given: CD45RA-negative fraction. Source of these receptors: a woman aged 30 to 39 in good health.

This clone was observed a few times. The J gene is TRBJ1-4, the V gene TRBV5-1; D is ambiguous. The CDR3 covers 14 residues. V lost 1 base and J lost 5, with 9 bases in between. Germline V CDR1 and CDR2: SGHRS, YFSETQ. CDR3 coding DNA: TGCGCCAGCAGCTTGTTGATGCCAAATGAAAAACTGTTTTTT. It codes for CASSLLMPNEKLFF. The whole variable domain, remainder taken from reference TRBV5-1 and TRBJ1-4, is KAGVTQTPRYLIKTRGQQVTLSCSPISGHRSVSWYQQTPGQGLQFLFEYFSETQRNKGNFPGRFSGRQFSNSRSEMNVSTLELGDSALYLCASSLLMPNEKLFFGSGTQLSVL.

Concerning this clone itself: This sequence may be a read error, since a much larger clone differs from it by one base. This sample also contains other DNA sequences that code for the same CDR3. CDR3 protein: CASSLDSSYNEQFF. The DNA of the CDR3 is TGTGCCAGCAGCCTAGACTCGTCCTACAATGAGCAGTTCTTC. This rearrangement joins TRBV7-2 to TRBJ2-1; D is undetermined. Germline V gene data show CDR1 as SGHTA and CDR2 as FQGNSA. This CDR3 region has 14 residues. V gave up 5 bases and J gave up 1 base, with 9 bases separating them. The whole variable domain, remainder taken from reference TRBV7-2 and TRBJ2-1, is GAGVSQSPSNKVTEKGKDVELRCDPISGHTALYWYRQSLGQGLEFLIYFQGNSAPDKSGLPSDRFSAERTGGSVSTLTIQRTQQEDSAVYLCASSLDSSYNEQFFGPGTRLTVL.

V gene TRBV28 combines with J gene TRBJ1-1; D is unresolved. V was trimmed by 1 base and J by 4 bases, leaving 10 bases between them. The CDR3 is made up of 14 amino acids. In germline, CDR1 is MDHEN, CDR2 SYDVKM. CDR3 DNA sequence: TGTGCCAGCAGTTTATCTTTTCTAATCACTGAAGCTTTCTTT. It translates to CASSLSFLITEAFF.

The rearrangement links TRBV27 to TRBJ1-1; D is unclear. CDR1 MNHEY and CDR2 SMNVEV come from the germline V gene (reference sequence). This CDR3 is built from 14 residues. Between the trimmed V and J ends, which lost 6 bases and 8 bases, there was a span of 19 bases. CDR3 in DNA: TGTGCCAGCAGGGTTTGGACCCCGGCCCCCGAAGCTTTCTTT. This sequence encodes CASRVWTPAPEAFF.

V usage is TRBV7-9 and J usage is TRBJ2-3; 8 bases line up with TRBD2. The V segment lost 2 bases and the J segment 2 bases; nucleotides outside the gene matches: 3. CDR3 length: 15 residues. CDR1 and CDR2 (germline): SEHNR, FQNEAQ (reference sequence). The CDR3 DNA follows: TGTGCCAGCAGCTTAAGCGGGAGAAACACAGATACGCAGTATTTT. It translates to CASSLSGRNTDTQYF.

This chain connects TRBV7-8 to TRBJ2-2; 7 positions match TRBD1. The CDR3 extends over 16 amino acids. Germline trimming cut 5 bases from V and 3 bases from J; bases unmatched to any gene: 9. Germline lookup yields CDR1 SGHVS and CDR2 FQNEAQ. CDR3 sequence: CASSKDRVSYTGELFF. The CDR3 region has the DNA TGTGCCAGCAGCAAAGACAGGGTGTCTTACACCGGGGAGCTGTTTTTT.

This chain uses TRBV28 with TRBJ2-5; 7 bases fit TRBD1. Germline values: CDR1 MDHEN, CDR2 SYDVKM. With 4 bases clipped from V and 0 bases from J, the junction kept 14 bases outside the gene matches. This CDR3 region has 18 residues. The CDR3 DNA sequence: TGTGCCAGCAGTTCTACTACCGACAGGGCCTGGTACCAAGAGACCCAGTACTTC. Translating gives CASSSTTDRAWYQETQYF.

This chain links TRBV6-5 with TRBJ1-1, with a weak D call TRBD1 (5 bases). Germline V gene data show CDR1 as MNHEY and CDR2 as SVGAGI. Between the trimmed V and J ends, which lost 8 bases and 3 bases, there was a span of 13 bases. The CDR3 has 13 amino acids. The CDR3 bases are TGTGCCAGCTCCAAGGGGCCGTACACTGAAGCTTTCTTT. It yields the protein CASSKGPYTEAFF.

The chain carries TRBV28 and TRBJ2-1; D is possibly TRBD2 (6 bases). Germline V CDR1 and CDR2: MDHEN, SYDVKM. V was cut by 0 bases and J by 6 bases, with 6 bases left in between. This CDR3 spans 13 amino acids. The CDR3, as DNA: TGTGCCAGCAGTTTATGGACTAGCAATGAGCAGTTCTTC. Translating it yields CASSLWTSNEQFF.

This clone has ten or more counts. The gene calls are TRBV7-2 and TRBJ2-1; D is perhaps TRBD2 (6 bases). Deletions cut 1 base from V and 6 bases from J, with 19 bases between. The CDR3 runs 17 residues. Looked up from germline, CDR1 is SGHTA and CDR2 is FQGNSA. The CDR3 DNA reads TGTGCCAGCAGCTTAGTGCCGGACAACGGGGGAAGCAATGAGCAGTTCTTC. It codes for CASSLVPDNGGSNEQFF. The variable domain in full, completed from reference TRBV7-2 and TRBJ2-1, reads GAGVSQSPSNKVTEKGKDVELRCDPISGHTALYWYRQSLGQGLEFLIYFQGNSAPDKSGLPSDRFSAERTGGSVSTLTIQRTQQEDSAVYLCASSLVPDNGGSNEQFFGPGTRLTVL.

V is TRBV7-9 and J is TRBJ2-1, with D unclear. Germline V gene data show CDR1 as SEHNR and CDR2 as FQNEAQ (reference sequence). The length of the CDR3 is 17 residues. Trimming pared 4 bases from V and 4 bases from J, leaving 20 bases between. The CDR3 protein is CASSSPRARGGYNEQFF. The DNA of the CDR3 is TGTGCCAGCAGCTCACCCCGAGCTCGTGGTGGGTACAATGAGCAGTTCTTC.

The chain joins TRBV7-9 to TRBJ1-2, with 10 bases lining up with TRBD1. Trimming took 5 bases from V and 4 from J; bases not matched to a gene: 7. The germline V gene has CDR1 SEHNR and CDR2 FQNEAQ (reference sequence). The CDR3 has 15 residues. The DNA for the CDR3 is TGTGCCAGCAGCAGCGACAGGGGGCCACTCTATGGCTACACCTTC. Residues: CASSSDRGPLYGYTF.

This clone was seen a few times. The chain recombines TRBV6-5 with TRBJ1-2; 7 bases line up with TRBD1. J lost 8 bases, V lost 3 bases, and 9 bases had no gene match. The CDR3 contains 14 residues. Germline V gene data show CDR1 as MNHEY and CDR2 as SVGAGI. Here the CDR3 DNA reads TGTGCCAGCAGTTATCGGGACAGAACGGGAGGCTACACCTTC. Translation: CASSYRDRTGGYTF.

The chain uses TRBV7-2 and TRBJ1-6; no definite D call. Per the germline V gene, CDR1 is SGHTA and CDR2 is FQGNSA. The V and J ends lost 0 bases and 7 bases respectively, with 4 bases between them. The length of the CDR3 is 13 residues. As DNA, the CDR3 is TGTGCCAGCAGCTTAGCTCTAAATTCACCCCTCCACTTT. This encodes CASSLALNSPLHF.

The chain links TRBV4-1 to TRBJ2-2, with 7 bases that match TRBD2. V dropped 0 bases and J dropped 8; count of bases not matched to a gene: 12. Germline V CDR1 and CDR2: MGHRA, YSYEKL. The length of the CDR3 is 17 residues. CDR3: CASSQDQWLAAVGELFF. CDR3 bases: TGCGCCAGCAGCCAAGATCAGTGGCTAGCGGCCGTGGGGGAGCTGTTTTTT.

This clone appeared a few times. CDR3 in amino acids: CASSQDRDVAIGELFF. The CDR3 DNA follows: TGTGCCAGCAGCCAAGACCGGGACGTGGCTATAGGGGAGCTGTTTTTT. This rearrangement joins TRBV4-2 to TRBJ2-2, with D perhaps assigned TRBD1 or TRBD2 (5 bases each). The germline V and J ends were trimmed by 0 bases and 8 bases, with 16 bases remaining between them. This CDR3 spans 16 amino acids. Per the germline V gene, CDR1 is LGHNA and CDR2 is YNFKEQ.

The J gene is TRBJ2-5, the V gene TRBV7-9; D is uncertain. Germline CDR1 SEHNR, CDR2 FQNEAQ (reference sequence). The length of the CDR3 is 14 residues. Trimming cost V 1 base and J 5 bases, with 11 bases left between them. CDR3 in amino acids: CASSLGAGAETQYF. The CDR3 DNA follows: TGTGCCAGCAGCTTAGGGGCAGGAGCGGAGACCCAGTACTTC.

The genes are TRBV19 and TRBJ1-2; perhaps TRBD1 as D (5 bases). V lost 3 bases to trimming and J lost 2 bases, with 19 bases between them. Germline CDR1 is LNHDA and CDR2 is SQIVND (reference sequence). The CDR3 is 17 residues long. This CDR3 reads CASSMGGPIQQNYGYTF. DNA of the CDR3: TGTGCCAGTAGTATGGGGGGACCTATCCAGCAAAACTATGGCTACACCTTC.

The CDR3 nucleotides are TGTGCCAGCTCCGGCCAGTCGGATGAGCAGTTCTTC. Protein product: CASSGQSDEQFF. V usage is TRBV28 and J usage is TRBJ2-1; D uncertain. Germline V gene lookup returns CDR1 MDHEN and CDR2 SYDVKM. The CDR3 length is 12 residues. Trimming took 8 bases from V and 8 from J, leaving 13 bases between them.

The chain combines TRBV4-1 with TRBJ1-4; TRBD1 aligns across 7 bases. The germline gives CDR1 MGHRA, CDR2 YSYEKL. J gave up 11 bases and V 5 bases, and 8 bases lay outside the gene matches. This CDR3 has 13 amino acids. The CDR3: CASSTRQGWKLFF. CDR3 coding DNA: TGCGCCAGCAGCACCCGACAGGGTTGGAAACTGTTTTTT.

This rearrangement joins TRBV7-9 to TRBJ1-2, with D perhaps matching TRBD1 (6 bases). The CDR3 covers 16 residues. V lost 0 bases and J 5 bases, leaving 16 bases between the germline ends. Looked up from germline, CDR1 is SEHNR and CDR2 is FQNEAQ (reference sequence). Here the CDR3 reads CASSLASGHGGYGYTF. CDR3 sequence (DNA): TGTGCCAGCAGCTTAGCGTCGGGACATGGCGGATATGGCTACACCTTC.

Concerning this clone itself: This clone may be a read error of a much larger clone one base away. The chain is built from TRBV5-5 and TRBJ1-1; D is possibly TRBD1 (6 bases). Germline lookup yields CDR1 SGHKS and CDR2 YYEKEE (reference sequence). There are 13 residues in the CDR3. The ends were cut back, 4 bases at V and 3 bases at J, with 10 bases in the middle. Here the CDR3 reads CASSAQGDTEAFF. The DNA for the CDR3 is TGTGCCAGCAGCGCACAGGGTGACACTGAAGCTTTCTTT.

The V call is TRBV30, the J call TRBJ2-7, with TRBD2 matching 10 bases. V trimming: 2 bases; J trimming: 1 base; junction bases outside the gene matches: 14. Germline V gene lookup returns CDR1 GTSNPN and CDR2 SVGIG (reference sequence). CDR3 size: 18 residues. CDR3 in DNA: TGTGCCTGGAGTCCCATCCGCCCGCTAGCGGGAGATTCCTACGAGCAGTACTTC. Translating gives CAWSPIRPLAGDSYEQYF.

The chain carries TRBV6-1 and TRBJ2-3; D not certain. The V end lost 3 bases, the J end lost 1 base, and 11 bases lay between the germline ends. The germline V gene encodes CDR1 MNHNS and CDR2 SASEGT. This CDR3 comprises 15 residues. CDR3 loop: CASSDPERRTDTQYF. CDR3 nucleotide sequence: TGTGCCAGCAGTGATCCCGAGCGCCGCACAGATACGCAGTATTTT.

The chain is built from TRBV13 and TRBJ2-5; possibly TRBD1 for D (5 bases). V lost 5 bases and J 3 bases, leaving 13 bases between the germline ends. Germline values: CDR1 PRHDT, CDR2 FYEKMQ (reference sequence). The CDR3 covers 14 residues. CDR3: CASSMGLRKETQYF. The CDR3 region has the DNA TGTGCCAGCAGCATGGGGCTTCGGAAAGAGACCCAGTACTTC.

This chain uses TRBV29-1 with TRBJ2-2; unclear D gene. Trimming stripped 3 bases from V and 7 bases from J, with 6 bases between. The CDR3 length is 11 residues. CDR1 and CDR2 from the germline V gene are SQVTM and ANQGSEA. The CDR3 is CSVEFFGELFF. DNA for the CDR3: TGCAGCGTTGAGTTCTTCGGGGAGCTGTTTTTT.

This sequence joins TRBV19 and TRBJ1-4; the D is unclear. CDR1 LNHDA and CDR2 SQIVND come from the germline V gene (reference sequence). V gave up 0 bases and J gave up 0 bases, with 11 bases separating them. The CDR3 spans 17 residues. CDR3 loop: CASSIDHDGATNEKLFF. As DNA, the CDR3 is TGTGCCAGTAGTATAGATCATGACGGTGCAACTAATGAAAAACTGTTTTTT. The full variable domain, its missing parts supplied by reference TRBV19 and TRBJ1-4, is DGGITQSPKYLFRKEGQNVTLSCEQNLNHDAMYWYRQDPGQGLRLIYYSQIVNDFQKGDIAEGYSVSREKKESFPLTVTSAQKNPTAFYLCASSIDHDGATNEKLFFGSGTQLSVL.

A note on this clone: This sample includes further DNA sequences coding for the same CDR3. Here the CDR3 DNA reads TGCGCCAGCAGCTTAGCGGGGACGGGATCCTACGAGCAGTACTTC. The encoded protein is CASSLAGTGSYEQYF. The chain carries TRBV5-1 and TRBJ2-7, with TRBD2 identical over 7 bases. Looked up from germline, CDR1 is SGHRS and CDR2 is YFSETQ. There are 15 residues in the CDR3. V lost 2 bases to trimming and J lost 1 base; unmatched junction nucleotides: 6.

The chain recombines TRBV6-1 with TRBJ2-1; D not resolved. V shed 6 bases and J shed 10 bases, with 10 bases lying between them. CDR1 is MNHNS and CDR2 is SASEGT in the germline V gene. The CDR3 is made up of 11 amino acids. This CDR3 is CASSFLNEQFF. In DNA, the CDR3 is TGTGCCAGCAGCTTTCTCAACGAGCAGTTCTTC.

The chain has TRBV9 and TRBJ2-7; 9 bases fit TRBD1. Germline CDR1 reads SGDLS; CDR2 reads YYNGEE. Trimming cost V 2 bases and J 6 bases; bases outside gene matches: 9. The CDR3 sequence is 15 residues long. CDR3 sequence reads: CASSVGTGQRGEQYF. CDR3 coding DNA: TGTGCCAGCAGCGTCGGGACAGGGCAGAGGGGCGAGCAGTACTTC.

The chain is built from TRBV10-2 and TRBJ2-1; 11 bases are shared with TRBD2. The CDR3 length is 15 residues. V dropped 6 bases and J dropped 3; count of bases not matched to a gene: 4. Looked up from germline, CDR1 is WSHSY and CDR2 is SAAADI. CDR3 bases: TGCGCCAGCAGAGCTAGCGGGAGGCGCTACAATGAGCAGTTCTTC. As protein: CASRASGRRYNEQFF.

V and J are TRBV6-6 and TRBJ2-1; 10 nucleotides match TRBD1. Losses at the gene ends were 6 bases for V and 13 bases for J; bases not matched to a gene: 12. This CDR3 spans 14 amino acids. The germline gives CDR1 MNHNY, CDR2 SVGAGI (reference sequence). The CDR3 region is CASSSRPETGGQFF. The DNA for the CDR3 is TGTGCCAGCAGCTCACGACCTGAGACAGGGGGCCAGTTCTTC.